The sequence of this T cell receptor (beta chain) was determined in a study of human T cells and chemical hapten exposure. Background on the study: Variation in per-sample TCR yields came mainly from small pooled library volume differences.

This clonotype was observed a handful of times. No antigen is known for it. Findings of the study overall: Those TCRs sitting above 1 in 1000 frequency stayed the same with DPC sensitization.

This CDR3 spans 16 amino acids. V lost 0 bases and J lost 0, with 13 bases in between. In germline, CDR1 is SGHRS, CDR2 YFSETQ. From whole blood left unfractionated, total RNA was extracted. Attachment of unique molecular identifiers to individual cDNA molecules was performed in the library. Per the original methods: The median was about 100,000 TCRs per sample, ranging about 20,000 to 690,600. TCRdb fed the 5' RACE reads into MiXCR, producing one record per CDR3 protein. The V and J calls here are based on TCRdb, not the publication. Of 110,000 or so distinct CDR3 sequences in the sample, around a fifth were seen once.

The genes are TRBV5-1 and TRBJ2-7; D remains unclear. This sequence originates from a human donor in good health. The CDR3 region is CASSLANRRYSYEQYF. In DNA, the CDR3 is TGCGCCAGCAGCTTGGCGAATCGGAGATACTCCTACGAGCAGTACTTC.